One sample yielded the 10 T cell receptor beta chains listed below, sequenced in a study of T cell repertoires in cytomegalovirus infection (dated by TCRdb to the late 2010s). The sequencer listed for this sample is Illumina HiSeq 1500. Using fastp at Q25 and MiXCR, TCRdb reprocessed the public reads and kept productive beta chains. Every distinct CDR3 protein forms one entry, paired with its most common genes and DNA. In this sample the table shows about 310,000 distinct CDR3 sequences, 17% of which occur a single time. More than 10% of the sample rests with the top ten. Sample: PBMCs. Receptors were obtained from a human donor in good health (CMV status not recorded). Some clones in this sample may be carry-over from other donors' samples.

The table lists this clonotype with a few counts. V usage is TRBV7-2 and J usage is TRBJ1-1; D gene uncertain. From germline, CDR1 is SGHTA and CDR2 FQGNSA. Trimming left V 0 bases short and J 1 base short, with 12 bases between. The CDR3 is made up of 16 amino acids. The CDR3 sequence: CASSLAAVRQNTEAFF. CDR3 bases: TGTGCCAGCAGCTTAGCGGCTGTCAGACAGAACACTGAAGCTTTCTTT. Supplemented by reference TRBV7-2 and TRBJ1-1, the full variable domain reads GAGVSQSPSNKVTEKGKDVELRCDPISGHTALYWYRQSLGQGLEFLIYFQGNSAPDKSGLPSDRFSAERTGGSVSTLTIQRTQQEDSAVYLCASSLAAVRQNTEAFFGQGTRLTVV.

This clonotype was counted ten times or more. The rearrangement links TRBV6-6 to TRBJ2-7, with D unresolved. The CDR3 sequence is 12 residues long. Germline V gene lookup returns CDR1 MNHNY and CDR2 SVGAGI (reference sequence). Trimming removed 4 bases from V and 3 bases from J, with 7 bases in between. CDR3 bases: TGTGCCAGCAGTTCTCGGAGCTACGAGCAGTACTTC. Its translation: CASSSRSYEQYF.

This clonotype was recorded at least ten times. The chain uses TRBV28 and TRBJ1-6, with TRBD1 matching 9 bases. CDR1 is MDHEN, CDR2 SYDVKM, per germline. The CDR3 is 15 amino acids. Losses at the gene ends were 4 bases for V and 10 bases for J; bases not matched to a gene: 8. CDR3 sequence reads: CASSSRQGVESPLHF. CDR3 nucleotide sequence: TGTGCCAGCAGTTCCCGACAGGGGGTAGAATCACCCCTCCACTTT.

The rearrangement links TRBV23-1 to TRBJ1-6; D is ambiguous. TRBV23-1 is reported as an ORF; its role is uncertain. The ends were cut back, 2 bases at V and 0 bases at J, with 11 bases in the middle. The CDR3 runs 17 residues. CDR3 region: CASSQPVKSSYNSPLHF. In DNA form, the CDR3 reads TGCGCCAGCAGTCAACCAGTAAAGAGCTCCTATAATTCACCCCTCCACTTT.

This clonotype was observed many times. The genes are TRBV12-3 or TRBV12-4 and TRBJ1-6; TRBD1 is a possible D gene (6 bases). V was pared by 7 bases and J by 7 bases, with 17 bases between. This CDR3 spans 15 amino acids. CDR3 coding DNA: TGTGCCAGCAAGCAAACAGGGCCAGGGAATTCACCCCTCCACTTT. Encoded protein: CASKQTGPGNSPLHF.

This clonotype turned up a few times. This sequence joins TRBV9 and TRBJ2-4; D possibly corresponds to TRBD1 (5 bases). With 0 bases removed from V and 8 bases from J, the gap between germline ends came to 15 bases. Germline values: CDR1 SGDLS, CDR2 YYNGEE. CDR3 size: 15 residues. CDR3 DNA: TGTGCCAGCAGCGTAGGACAGTGGGCCTTAGACATTCAGTACTTC. Translation: CASSVGQWALDIQYF.

This clonotype was picked up many times. J is TRBJ1-2 and V is TRBV28; no definite D call. The CDR3 has 12 amino acids. The germline CDR1 and CDR2 sequences are MDHEN and SYDVKM. V shed 6 bases and J shed 5 bases, with 10 bases lying between them. DNA of the CDR3: TGTGCCAGCAGCTTAGTAGGGTATGGCTACACCTTC. Translated: CASSLVGYGYTF.

This clonotype was seen ten or more times. Written as DNA, the CDR3 is TGTGCCAGCAGCTTAGGCCAGGGGAATGTATATTCCTATGGCTACACCTTC. Translation: CASSLGQGNVYSYGYTF. The chain couples TRBV7-2 to TRBJ1-2, with D perhaps TRBD1 (6 bases). V lost 1 base to trimming and J lost 4 bases, with 19 bases between them. Germline-derived CDR1 and CDR2 are SGHTA and FQGNSA. The CDR3 extends over 17 amino acids. Variable domain in full (rest from reference TRBV7-2 and TRBJ1-2): GAGVSQSPSNKVTEKGKDVELRCDPISGHTALYWYRQSLGQGLEFLIYFQGNSAPDKSGLPSDRFSAERTGGSVSTLTIQRTQQEDSAVYLCASSLGQGNVYSYGYTFGSGTRLTVV.

V is TRBV7-8 and J is TRBJ2-7, with 10 nucleotides matching TRBD1. The junction had 11 bases not matched to a gene; V was cut back by 10 bases and J by 2 bases. CDR1 and CDR2 from the germline V gene are SGHVS and FQNEAQ. This CDR3 has 15 amino acids. CDR3: CATEGQGSSTYEQYF. The CDR3, as DNA: TGTGCCACCGAGGGACAGGGGTCCTCAACCTACGAGCAGTACTTC.

This chain connects TRBV20-1 to TRBJ2-1, with D possibly being TRBD2 (6 bases). Germline loops: CDR1 DFQATT, CDR2 SNEGSKA (reference sequence). The CDR3 spans 16 residues. V shed 3 bases and J shed 5 bases, with 20 bases lying between them. The CDR3 DNA sequence: TGCAGTGCTAGCCCCTGGGGCGGGGAGCCACACAATGAGCAGTTCTTC. It codes for CSASPWGGEPHNEQFF.